Reported below is one T cell receptor beta chain. Its antigen is unknown. PCR employed 60 Vbeta and 13 Jbeta primers. Clones were sequenced by immunoSEQ multiplex PCR, and TCRdb holds only the in-frame ones, with some missing. The sample shows some 160,000 clones, roughly two thirds of them seen only once. These data belong to a study of cytomegalovirus exposure and HLA in healthy donors. Findings and limits, study-wide: An analysis that came later showed most CMV-associated TCR beta chains appearing HLA-restricted. Reportedly, HLA-A and HLA-B alleles of most subjects were accurately predicted from TCR beta.

Germline V CDR1 and CDR2: SNHLY, FYNNEI. The CDR3 consists of 13 residues. Losses at the gene ends were 7 bases for V and 6 bases for J; bases not matched to a gene: 8. Sequencing was carried out using PBMCs. The V call is TRBV2, the J call TRBJ1-1; 7 positions agree with TRBD1. The sequence was collected from a woman under 30 in good health and CMV-seropositive. CDR3 residues: CASMGQMRAEAFF. The CDR3 nucleotides are TGTGCCAGCATGGGACAGATGAGAGCTGAAGCTTTCTTT. The variable domain in full, with the rest retrieved from reference TRBV2 and TRBJ1-1, is EPEVTQTPSHQVTQMGQEVILRCVPISNHLYFYWYRQILGQKVEFLVSFYNNEISEKSEIFDDQFSVERPDGSNFTLKIRSTKLEDSAMYFCASMGQMRAEAFFGQGTRLTVV.